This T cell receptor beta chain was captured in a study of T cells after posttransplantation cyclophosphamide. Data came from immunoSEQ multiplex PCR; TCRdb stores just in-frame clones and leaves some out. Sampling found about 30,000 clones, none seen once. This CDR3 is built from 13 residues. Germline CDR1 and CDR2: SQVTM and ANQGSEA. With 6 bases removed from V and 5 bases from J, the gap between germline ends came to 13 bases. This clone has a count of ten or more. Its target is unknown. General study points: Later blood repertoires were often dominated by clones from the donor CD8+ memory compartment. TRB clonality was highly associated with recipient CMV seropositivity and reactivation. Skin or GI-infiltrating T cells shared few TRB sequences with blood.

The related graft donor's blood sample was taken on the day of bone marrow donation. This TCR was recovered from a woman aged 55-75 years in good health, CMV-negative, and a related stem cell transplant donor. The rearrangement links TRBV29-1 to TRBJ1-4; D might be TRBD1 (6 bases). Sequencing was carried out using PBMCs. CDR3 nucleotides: TGCAGCGTCGAGACAGGCTTCAATGAAAAACTGTTTTTT. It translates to CSVETGFNEKLFF.